The 19 T cell receptor beta chains presented below share a single source sample, sequenced in a study of T cells in Graves' hyperthyroidism and ophthalmopathy. TCR beta CDR3 sequences were amplified from RNA transcripts. The study used the HTBI primer set for a first-round RT-PCR of the TCR CDR3. TCRdb re-analysed the multiplex PCR reads in MiXCR, keeping a single row per CDR3 protein. The sample has around 400,000 distinct CDR3 sequences, around 15% seen once. The sample taken for sequencing was blood. These receptors were collected from a woman aged 60-75 years with Graves' ophthalmopathy.

The table lists this clonotype with many counts. The chain uses TRBV5-1 and TRBJ1-6; perhaps TRBD1 as D (5 bases). The CDR3 consists of 14 residues. Trimming took off 4 bases at V and 9 bases at J, with 14 bases between the two ends. CDR1 is SGHRS, CDR2 YFSETQ, per germline. The chain's CDR3 is CASSTGALISPLHF. DNA of the CDR3: TGCGCCAGCAGCACCGGGGCACTGATTTCACCCCTCCACTTT.

There are a few counts of this clonotype. The chain links TRBV7-3 to TRBJ1-1; no clear D. V gave up 4 bases and J gave up 4 bases, with 10 bases separating them. Germline assignment: CDR1 SGHTA and CDR2 FQGTGA. CDR3 length equals 13 residues. For the CDR3, the DNA is TGTGCCAGCAGCTCTTCGCGGGGCACTGAAGCTTTCTTT. Translation gives CASSSSRGTEAFF.

Comments on this clonotype: This may come from a read error, since a much larger clone is one base off. The genes are TRBV7-2 and TRBJ2-3, with D tentatively TRBD1 or TRBD2 (7 bases each). CDR3 length: 15 amino acids. CDR1 SGHTA and CDR2 FQGNSA come from the germline V gene. V was trimmed by 3 bases and J by 0 bases, leaving 10 bases between them. The CDR3 loop is CTSSFRGGSTDTQYF. For the CDR3, the DNA is TGTACCAGCAGCTTCAGGGGGGGTAGCACAGATACGCAGTATTTT.

This clonotype was detected ten times or more. The V call is TRBV6-1, the J call TRBJ1-1, with D unresolved. The germline gives CDR1 MNHNS, CDR2 SASEGT. V lost 7 bases and J lost 2, with 11 bases in between. The CDR3 is made up of 13 amino acids. The CDR3 coding sequence is TGTGCCAGCACGGAAGTCCCCAACACTGAAGCTTTCTTT. Translation: CASTEVPNTEAFF.

This chain uses TRBV6-1 with TRBJ1-1, with 9 bases identical to TRBD1. The CDR3 has 17 amino acids. CDR1 MNHNS and CDR2 SASEGT come from the germline V gene. V was pared by 3 bases and J by 4 bases, with 12 bases of the junction left unmatched. The CDR3 DNA reads TGTGCCAGCAGTGAGTCGCTAGGGAAGGACAGGGGCACTGAAGCTTTCTTT. Its translation: CASSESLGKDRGTEAFF.

The sample holds a few counts of this clonotype. The chain is built from TRBV5-1 and TRBJ1-1; D not certain. Germline V gene lookup returns CDR1 SGHRS and CDR2 YFSETQ. The CDR3 contains 15 residues. Trimming cost V 6 bases and J 7 bases, with 22 bases left between them. The CDR3 DNA reads TGCGCCAGCAACCGAGACTCCTTGGGAGGAGGTGAAGCTTTCTTT. Amino acids: CASNRDSLGGGEAFF. Full variable domain (remainder filled in from reference TRBV5-1 and TRBJ1-1): KAGVTQTPRYLIKTRGQQVTLSCSPISGHRSVSWYQQTPGQGLQFLFEYFSETQRNKGNFPGRFSGRQFSNSRSEMNVSTLELGDSALYLCASNRDSLGGGEAFFGQGTRLTVV.

The J gene is TRBJ2-2, the V gene TRBV19, with D possibly matching TRBD2 (6 bases). V lost 6 bases and J lost 5, with 10 bases in between. The CDR3 runs to 13 residues. CDR1 is LNHDA and CDR2 is SQIVND in the germline V gene (reference sequence). CDR3 DNA sequence: TGTGCCAGTAGCGAGACTAGGACCGGGGAGCTGTTTTTT. Its translation is CASSETRTGELFF.

The genes are TRBV12-3 or TRBV12-4 and TRBJ2-7; 9 bases fit TRBD2. This CDR3 spans 14 amino acids. The V gene end was trimmed by 3 bases and the J gene end by 3 bases; junction bases not matched to a gene: 3. CDR3 amino acids: CASSLEREDYEQYF. Here the CDR3 DNA reads TGTGCCAGCAGTTTGGAGCGGGAGGACTACGAGCAGTACTTC.

This clonotype has a count of ten or more. The chain uses TRBV20-1 and TRBJ2-7; a weak D match, TRBD2 (7 bases). Trimming shortened V by 6 bases and J by 3 bases, and 12 bases separated the two germline ends. The length of the CDR3 is 12 residues. Germline values: CDR1 DFQATT, CDR2 SNEGSKA (reference sequence). This CDR3 reads CSASGTLYEQYF. In nucleotides, the CDR3 is TGCAGTGCAAGCGGGACACTCTACGAGCAGTACTTC.

The rearrangement uses TRBV27 and TRBJ2-7, with unresolved D. V was shortened by 5 bases and J by 7 bases, with 21 bases between the two germline ends. The germline CDR1 and CDR2 sequences are MNHEY and SMNVEV (reference sequence). This CDR3 is built from 15 residues. The CDR3 here is CASSLASLRVGEQYF. The CDR3 nucleotides are TGTGCCAGCAGTCTGGCGTCACTCCGGGTGGGTGAGCAGTACTTC.

V and J are TRBV28 and TRBJ2-1; TRBD1 or TRBD2 may be the D gene (6 bases each). Deletions cut 6 bases from V and 6 bases from J, with 15 bases between. In germline, CDR1 is MDHEN, CDR2 SYDVKM. This CDR3 has 14 residues. The CDR3 DNA is TGTGCCAGCAGCGACGGAGGGGGAACCAATGAGCAGTTCTTC. This encodes CASSDGGGTNEQFF.

Many counts were recorded for this clonotype. CDR3 in DNA: TGTGCCAGCAGCTTAGGGAGGGACCGCTACAATGAGCAGTTCTTC. Its protein product is CASSLGRDRYNEQFF. J is TRBJ2-1 and V is TRBV11-2, with a tentative D call TRBD2 (6 bases). Trimming cost V 1 base and J 3 bases, with 10 bases left between them. Germline values: CDR1 SGHAT, CDR2 FQNNGV. The CDR3 loop spans 15 amino acids.

Of note for this clonotype: One junction end does not reproduce the germline sequence, and a read error may be involved. The CDR3: CAWRELRELFF. DNA of the CDR3: TGTGCCTGGAGGGAATTAAGGGAACTGTTTTTT. The rearrangement joins TRBV30 to TRBJ2-2; D remains unclear. This CDR3 has 11 residues. Looked up from germline, CDR1 is GTSNPN and CDR2 is SVGIG (reference sequence).

The chain recombines TRBV27 with TRBJ2-7, with 15 nucleotides matching TRBD2. Germline CDR1 is MNHEY and CDR2 is SMNVEV (reference sequence). The trim removed 5 bases at V and 0 bases at J, leaving 11 bases unmatched. The CDR3 has 19 residues. CDR3 DNA: TGTGCCAGCAGTAAAACGGGACTAGCGGGAGGTCTTAGCTCCTACGAGCAGTACTTC. Translating gives CASSKTGLAGGLSSYEQYF.

In its sample, this clonotype was seen many times. The V and J genes are TRBV5-5 and TRBJ2-7; 9 nucleotides agree with TRBD1. Germline V gene sequence: CDR1 SGHKS, CDR2 YYEKEE (reference sequence). With 0 bases clipped from V and 5 bases from J, the junction kept 6 bases outside the gene matches. The CDR3 is 15 amino acids. Here the CDR3 DNA reads TGTGCCAGCAGCTTGGGGGGGGACAGGGTGCACGAGCAGTACTTC. Protein product: CASSLGGDRVHEQYF.

This clonotype occurred many times. The chain employs TRBV3-1 and TRBJ2-7; tentatively, D is TRBD2 (5 bases). The V end lost 0 bases, the J end lost 7 bases, and 10 bases lay between the germline ends. The CDR3 runs to 13 residues. Germline-derived CDR1 and CDR2 are LGHDT and YNNKEL (reference sequence). The CDR3 region has the DNA TGTGCCAGCAGCCAAGATACTAGTTGGGAGCAGTACTTC. Translation gives CASSQDTSWEQYF.

This clonotype occurred a few times. The chain is built from TRBV12-5 and TRBJ2-1; D remains ambiguous. Germline V CDR1 and CDR2: LGHNT, FRNRAP. The CDR3 extends over 17 amino acids. V dropped 5 bases and J dropped 0 bases, with 17 bases sitting between them. CDR3 sequence: CASGRRYLSSSYNEQFF. The CDR3 region has the DNA TGTGCTAGTGGTCGCCGTTACCTTAGTTCCTCCTACAATGAGCAGTTCTTC.

The CDR3 is CASKDLQNYEQYF. The CDR3 bases are TGCGCCAGCAAAGATCTCCAGAACTACGAGCAGTACTTC. V gene TRBV5-1 combines with J gene TRBJ2-7; D unclear. The CDR3 is 13 amino acids. Germline V gene data show CDR1 as SGHRS and CDR2 as YFSETQ. V dropped 6 bases and J dropped 3 bases, with 13 bases sitting between them.

Ten or more counts support this clonotype. J is TRBJ2-7 and V is TRBV11-2; D is uncertain. V shed 0 bases and J shed 0 bases, with 9 bases lying between them. The CDR3 covers 15 residues. Per the germline V gene, CDR1 is SGHAT and CDR2 is FQNNGV. This CDR3 reads CASSLDSPSSYEQYF. The CDR3 nucleotides read TGTGCCAGCAGCTTAGATTCCCCTAGCTCCTACGAGCAGTACTTC.